The sample holds a few counts of the clone carrying this TCR beta chain. This sample was taken from a study of blood T cell repertoires in COVID-19. As for the study in general: Specimens from acute and convalescent COVID-19 originated in the United States, Italy and Spain.

Generated by immunoSEQ multiplex PCR, the TCRdb table keeps only in-frame clones and is missing some. Of 300,000 to 350,000 clones listed, roughly 87% are singletons. V shed 7 bases, J shed 1 base, and the junction held 2 bases outside the gene matches. This CDR3 contains 12 residues. CDR1 and CDR2 from the germline V gene are SQVTM and ANQGSEA. The source material was peripheral blood. The TCR originated in a young man with COVID-19, enrolled during active disease. The chain is built from TRBV29-1 and TRBJ2-5; 8 nucleotides align to TRBD1. For the CDR3, the DNA is TGCAGCGCTGGGACAGGCCAAGAGACCCAGTACTTC. Its translation is CSAGTGQETQYF. The full variable domain, rest sourced from reference TRBV29-1 and TRBJ2-5, is SAVISQKPSRDICQRGTSLTIQCQVDSQVTMMFWYRQQPGQSLTLIATANQGSEATYESGFVIDKFPISRPNLTFSTLTVSNMSPEDSSIYLCSAGTGQETQYFGPGTRLLVL.